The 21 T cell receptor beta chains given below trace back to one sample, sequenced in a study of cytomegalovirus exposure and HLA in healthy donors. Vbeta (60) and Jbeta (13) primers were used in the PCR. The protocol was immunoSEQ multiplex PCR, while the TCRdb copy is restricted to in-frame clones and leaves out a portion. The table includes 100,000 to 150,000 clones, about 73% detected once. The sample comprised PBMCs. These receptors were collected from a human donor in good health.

The CDR3 reads CASRPQGRFQPQHF. The CDR3 nucleotides are TGTGCCAGCAGGCCTCAGGGAAGGTTCCAGCCCCAGCATTTT. The J gene is TRBJ1-5, the V gene TRBV6-1; TRBD1 is a possible D gene (5 bases). Germline lookup yields CDR1 MNHNS and CDR2 SASEGT. The ends were cut back, 6 bases at V and 7 bases at J, with 16 bases in the middle. This CDR3 has 14 amino acids.

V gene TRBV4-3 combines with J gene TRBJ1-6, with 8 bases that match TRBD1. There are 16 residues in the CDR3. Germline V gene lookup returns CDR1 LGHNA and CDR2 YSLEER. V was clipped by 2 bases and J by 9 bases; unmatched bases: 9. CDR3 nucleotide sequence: TGCGCCAGCAGCCAACTCCACGGACAGGGTACTTCACCCCTCCACTTT. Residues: CASSQLHGQGTSPLHF.

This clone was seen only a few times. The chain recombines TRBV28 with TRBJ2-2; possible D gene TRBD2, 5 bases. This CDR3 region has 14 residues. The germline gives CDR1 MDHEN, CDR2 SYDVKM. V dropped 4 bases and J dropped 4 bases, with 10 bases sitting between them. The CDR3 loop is CASSSSGSTGELFF. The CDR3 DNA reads TGTGCCAGCAGTTCCTCGGGGTCCACCGGGGAGCTGTTTTTT.

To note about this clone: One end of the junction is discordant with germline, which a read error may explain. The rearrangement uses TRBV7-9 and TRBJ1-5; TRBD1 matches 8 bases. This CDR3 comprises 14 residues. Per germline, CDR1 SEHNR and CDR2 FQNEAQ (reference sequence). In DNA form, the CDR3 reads TGTTCCAGGGGGGTTCGGACAGGGTCCCAGCCCCAGCATTTT. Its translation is CSRGVRTGSQPQHF.

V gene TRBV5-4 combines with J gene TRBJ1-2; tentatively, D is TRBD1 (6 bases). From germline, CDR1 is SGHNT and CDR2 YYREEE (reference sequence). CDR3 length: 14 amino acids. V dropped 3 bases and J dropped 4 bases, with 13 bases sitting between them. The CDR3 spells CASSSGQLSYGYTF. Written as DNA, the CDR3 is TGTGCCAGCAGCTCTGGACAGCTATCCTATGGCTACACCTTC.

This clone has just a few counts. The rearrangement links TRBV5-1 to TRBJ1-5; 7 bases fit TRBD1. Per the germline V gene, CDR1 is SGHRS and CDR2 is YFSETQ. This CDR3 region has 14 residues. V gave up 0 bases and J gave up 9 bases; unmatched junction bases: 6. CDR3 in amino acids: CASSLVPGQPPQHF. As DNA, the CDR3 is TGCGCCAGCAGCTTGGTTCCGGGACAGCCGCCCCAGCATTTT.

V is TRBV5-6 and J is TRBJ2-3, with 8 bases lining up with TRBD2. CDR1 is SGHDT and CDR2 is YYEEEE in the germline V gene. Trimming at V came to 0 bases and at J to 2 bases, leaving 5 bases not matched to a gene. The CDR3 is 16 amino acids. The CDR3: CASSLVPAGDTDTQYF. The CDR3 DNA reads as TGTGCCAGCAGCTTGGTACCAGCGGGAGACACAGATACGCAGTATTTT.

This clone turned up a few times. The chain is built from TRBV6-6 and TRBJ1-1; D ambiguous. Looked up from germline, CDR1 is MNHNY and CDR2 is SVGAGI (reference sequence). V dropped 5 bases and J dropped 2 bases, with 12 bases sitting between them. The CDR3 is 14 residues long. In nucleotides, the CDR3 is TGTGCCAGCAGTCTACCTACAGCCAACACTGAAGCTTTCTTT. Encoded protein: CASSLPTANTEAFF.

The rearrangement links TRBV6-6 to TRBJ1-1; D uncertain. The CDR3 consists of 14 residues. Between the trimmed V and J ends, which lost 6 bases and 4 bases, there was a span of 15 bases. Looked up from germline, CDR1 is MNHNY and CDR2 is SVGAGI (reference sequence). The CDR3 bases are TGTGCCAGCAGGGTCGGTCACTCGAGCACTGAAGCTTTCTTT. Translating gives CASRVGHSSTEAFF.

The CDR3: CATTKSIQGQPQHF. CDR3 coding DNA: TGTGCCACCACCAAATCTATACAGGGCCAGCCCCAGCATTTT. This chain links TRBV6-1 with TRBJ1-5, with a tentative D call TRBD1 (6 bases). Germline V gene lookup returns CDR1 MNHNS and CDR2 SASEGT. CDR3 length: 14 residues. V lost 10 bases to trimming and J lost 7 bases, with 20 bases between them.

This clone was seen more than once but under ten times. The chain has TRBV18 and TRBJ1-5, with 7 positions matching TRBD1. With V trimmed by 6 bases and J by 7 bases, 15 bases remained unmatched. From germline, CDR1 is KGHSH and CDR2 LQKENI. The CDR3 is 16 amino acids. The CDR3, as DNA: TGTGCCAGCTCCGCCCTAAGTCAGGGGGTCGGGCAGCCCCAGCATTTT. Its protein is CASSALSQGVGQPQHF.

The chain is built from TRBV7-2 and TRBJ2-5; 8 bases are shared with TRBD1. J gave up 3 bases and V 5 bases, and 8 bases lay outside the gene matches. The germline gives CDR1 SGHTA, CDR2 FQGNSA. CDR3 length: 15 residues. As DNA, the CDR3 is TGTGCCAGCAGCCGGGACAGGCCCTCTGAAGAGACCCAGTACTTC. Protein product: CASSRDRPSEETQYF.

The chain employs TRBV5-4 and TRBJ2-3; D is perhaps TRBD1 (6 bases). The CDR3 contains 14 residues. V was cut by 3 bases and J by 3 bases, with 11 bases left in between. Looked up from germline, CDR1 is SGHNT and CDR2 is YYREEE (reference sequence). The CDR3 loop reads CASSSGTRTDTQYF. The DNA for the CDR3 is TGTGCCAGCAGCTCCGGGACAAGGACAGATACGCAGTATTTT.

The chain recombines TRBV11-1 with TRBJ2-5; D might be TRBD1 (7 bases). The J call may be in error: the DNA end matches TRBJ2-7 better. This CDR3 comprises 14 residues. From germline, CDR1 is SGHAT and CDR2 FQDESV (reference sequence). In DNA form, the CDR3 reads TGTGCCAGCAGCTTATCAGGGGGGACCTACGAGCAGTACTTC. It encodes CASSLSGGTYEQYF.

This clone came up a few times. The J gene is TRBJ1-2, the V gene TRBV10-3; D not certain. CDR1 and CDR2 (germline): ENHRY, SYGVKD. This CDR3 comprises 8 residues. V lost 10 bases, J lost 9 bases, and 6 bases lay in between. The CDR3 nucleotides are TGTGCCACCGGTAGCTACACCTTC. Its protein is CATGSYTF.

CDR3 bases: TGTGCCAGCAGTCCCGGCCGTTGGACTAGCGGGGTGGTGCAAGAGACCCAGTACTTC. Its translation is CASSPGRWTSGVVQETQYF. The chain couples TRBV28 to TRBJ2-5; 12 positions match TRBD2. V shed 5 bases and J 2 bases; nucleotides not matched to a gene: 15. Germline CDR1 is MDHEN and CDR2 is SYDVKM. The CDR3 is made up of 19 amino acids.

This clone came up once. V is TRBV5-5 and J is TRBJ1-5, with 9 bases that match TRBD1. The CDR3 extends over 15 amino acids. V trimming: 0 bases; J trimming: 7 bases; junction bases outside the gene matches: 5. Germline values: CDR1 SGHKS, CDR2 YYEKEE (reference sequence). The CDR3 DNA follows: TGTGCCAGCAGCTTGGGAATGACAGGGGGACAGCCCCAGCATTTT. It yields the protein CASSLGMTGGQPQHF.

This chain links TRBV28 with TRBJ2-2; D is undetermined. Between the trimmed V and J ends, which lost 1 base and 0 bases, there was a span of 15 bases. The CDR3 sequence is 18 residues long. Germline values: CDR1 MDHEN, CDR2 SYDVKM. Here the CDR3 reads CASSLSKFEATNTGELFF. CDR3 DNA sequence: TGTGCCAGCAGTTTATCTAAGTTCGAAGCGACGAACACCGGGGAGCTGTTTTTT.

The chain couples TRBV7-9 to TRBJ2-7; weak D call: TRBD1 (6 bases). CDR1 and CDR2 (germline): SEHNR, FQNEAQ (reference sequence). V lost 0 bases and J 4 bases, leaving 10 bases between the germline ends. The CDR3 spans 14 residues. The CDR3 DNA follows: TGTGCCAGCAGCTTAGCGGGGACATTATACGAGCAGTACTTC. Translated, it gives CASSLAGTLYEQYF.

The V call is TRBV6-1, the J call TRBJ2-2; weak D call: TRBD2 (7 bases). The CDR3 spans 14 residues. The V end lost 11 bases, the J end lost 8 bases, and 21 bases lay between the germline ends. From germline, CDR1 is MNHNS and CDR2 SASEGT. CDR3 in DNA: TGTGCCGGCAAAGGGGGGGGCCGAAGGGGGGAGCTGTTTTTT. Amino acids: CAGKGGGRRGELFF.

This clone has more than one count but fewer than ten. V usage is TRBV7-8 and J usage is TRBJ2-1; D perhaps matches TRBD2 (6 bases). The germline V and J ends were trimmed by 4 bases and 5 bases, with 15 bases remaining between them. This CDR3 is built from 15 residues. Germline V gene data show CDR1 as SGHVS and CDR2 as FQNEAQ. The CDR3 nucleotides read TGTGCCAGCAGCTATGGGGGGACCGGGAACAATGAGCAGTTCTTC. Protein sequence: CASSYGGTGNNEQFF.